The 11 T cell receptor beta chains given below trace back to one sample, sequenced in a study of identical twins. TCRdb passed the 5' RACE reads through MiXCR, listing each CDR3 protein once. The sample carries around 490,000 distinct CDR3 sequences, under 25% recorded once. This same sample was also taken into another study, of yellow fever vaccine responses in identical twins.

Sequenced input: CD4+ T cells sorted from blood. All receptors come from a woman between 18 and 30 years old in good health.

This chain joins TRBV5-4 and TRBJ2-1; D remains unclear. The CDR3 is 13 amino acids. Germline V gene sequence: CDR1 SGHNT, CDR2 YYREEE (reference sequence). V lost 2 bases and J 5 bases, leaving 8 bases between the germline ends. The DNA for the CDR3 is TGTGCCAGCAGCTTCGACTCACACAATGAGCAGTTCTTC. It encodes CASSFDSHNEQFF. Full variable domain (remainder filled in from reference TRBV5-4 and TRBJ2-1): ETGVTQSPTHLIKTRGQQVTLRCSSQSGHNTVSWYQQALGQGPQFIFQYYREEENGRGNFPPRFSGLQFPNYSSELNVNALELDDSALYLCASSFDSHNEQFFGPGTRLTVL.

The V and J genes are TRBV9 and TRBJ2-3, with D tentatively TRBD2 (7 bases). The V gene's germline CDR1 is SGDLS and CDR2 YYNGEE. The CDR3 has 16 residues. The germline V and J ends were trimmed by 2 bases and 1 base, with 14 bases remaining between them. The CDR3 coding sequence is TGTGCCAGCAGCGTGGGGGCTAGCGGACGCACAGATACGCAGTATTTT. Translated: CASSVGASGRTDTQYF.

The CDR3 sequence is CASSATRKAFF. The CDR3 bases are TGTGCCAGCAGTGCGACTCGTAAAGCTTTCTTT. The gene calls are TRBV28 and TRBJ1-1, with unresolved D. Germline V gene sequence: CDR1 MDHEN, CDR2 SYDVKM. The CDR3 extends over 11 amino acids. V was pared by 5 bases and J by 9 bases, with 10 bases between.

Many counts were recorded for this clonotype. V usage is TRBV20-1 and J usage is TRBJ2-2; possible D gene TRBD2, 5 bases. The V end was cut by 2 bases, the J end by 6 bases, with 13 bases between. The CDR3 extends over 14 amino acids. Germline-derived CDR1 and CDR2 are DFQATT and SNEGSKA (reference sequence). CDR3 DNA sequence: TGCAGTGCTAGAAGCCTAGCCCAGGCCGGGGAGCTGTTTTTT. Its translation is CSARSLAQAGELFF.

V usage is TRBV11-2 and J usage is TRBJ2-3, with 8 bases fitting TRBD2. The V and J ends lost 4 bases and 3 bases, in that order; junction bases with no gene match: 6. Germline CDR1 and CDR2: SGHAT and FQNNGV. The length of the CDR3 is 15 residues. The CDR3 nucleotides read TGTGCCAGCAGCTCCTCGACTAGCGCGACAGATACGCAGTATTTT. Residues: CASSSSTSATDTQYF.

The J gene is TRBJ1-1, the V gene TRBV12-3 or TRBV12-4; D unresolved. Trimming left V 5 bases short and J 3 bases short, with 10 bases between. The CDR3 covers 13 residues. The CDR3 spells CASSLSWHTEAFF. Written as DNA, the CDR3 is TGTGCCAGCAGTCTCTCATGGCACACTGAAGCTTTCTTT.

The V gene is TRBV12-5, the J gene TRBJ2-7, with TRBD1 matching over 12 bases. V shed 0 bases and J 7 bases; nucleotides not matched to a gene: 7. The CDR3 has 16 residues. Germline values: CDR1 LGHNT, CDR2 FRNRAP. The CDR3 coding sequence is TGTGCTAGTGGTTTGGTACTGGGACAGGGGGCAGGGGAGCAGTACTTC. Amino acid sequence: CASGLVLGQGAGEQYF.

This clonotype was counted only a few times. This sequence may be a read error, since a much larger clone differs from it by one base. The V gene is TRBV7-3, the J gene TRBJ1-1; unclear D gene. Germline values: CDR1 SGHTA, CDR2 FQGTGA. There are 13 residues in the CDR3. In DNA form, the CDR3 reads TGTGCCAGCAGCTTAGACCCGAACACTGAAGTTTTCTTT. It specifies CASSLDPNTEVFF.

This clonotype has only a few counts. The chain recombines TRBV28 with TRBJ2-7; D call uncertain. Germline V gene data show CDR1 as MDHEN and CDR2 as SYDVKM. This CDR3 comprises 14 residues. Trimming removed 4 bases from V and 4 bases from J, with 14 bases in between. This CDR3 reads CASSSPWGIYEQYV. CDR3 DNA sequence: TGTGCCAGCAGTTCCCCATGGGGAATTTACGAGCAGTACGTC.

The rearrangement links TRBV18 to TRBJ2-7; TRBD2 agrees at 9 bases. Germline CDR1 is KGHSH and CDR2 is LQKENI. Trimming cost V 2 bases and J 7 bases; bases outside gene matches: 9. This CDR3 region has 15 residues. The CDR3 spells CASSPSGLAGSEQYF. In DNA form, the CDR3 reads TGTGCCAGCTCACCATCTGGGCTAGCGGGGAGTGAGCAGTACTTC.

This clonotype occurred a few times. The rearrangement joins TRBV20-1 to TRBJ2-1, with 13 bases lining up with TRBD2. The CDR3 loop spans 19 amino acids. V gave up 6 bases and J gave up 0 bases; unmatched junction bases: 14. Germline CDR1 reads DFQATT; CDR2 reads SNEGSKA (reference sequence). The CDR3 region has the DNA TGCAGTGCAAGTTTACCGGGACTAGCGGGGCGCCCCTCCTACAATGAGCAGTTCTTC. It codes for CSASLPGLAGRPSYNEQFF.